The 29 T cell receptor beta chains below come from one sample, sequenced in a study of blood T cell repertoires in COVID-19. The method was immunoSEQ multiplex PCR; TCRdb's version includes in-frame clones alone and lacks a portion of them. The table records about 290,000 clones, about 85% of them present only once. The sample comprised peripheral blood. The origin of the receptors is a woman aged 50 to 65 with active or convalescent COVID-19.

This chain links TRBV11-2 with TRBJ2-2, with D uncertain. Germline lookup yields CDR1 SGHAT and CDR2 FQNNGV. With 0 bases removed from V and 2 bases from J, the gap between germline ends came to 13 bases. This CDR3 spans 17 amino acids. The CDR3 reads CASSLDPLGANTGELFF. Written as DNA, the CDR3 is TGTGCCAGCAGCTTAGACCCCCTGGGCGCTAACACCGGGGAGCTGTTTTTT.

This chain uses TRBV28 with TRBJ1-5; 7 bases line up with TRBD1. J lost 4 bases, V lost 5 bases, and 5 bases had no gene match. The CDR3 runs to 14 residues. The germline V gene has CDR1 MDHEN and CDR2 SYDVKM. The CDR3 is CASSTGQTNQPQHF. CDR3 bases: TGTGCCAGCAGTACGGGACAGACTAATCAGCCCCAGCATTTT.

CDR3 in amino acids: CASSPLRGRSYNEQFF. CDR3 coding DNA: TGTGCCAGCAGCCCCCTCCGGGGAAGGTCCTACAATGAGCAGTTCTTC. The chain employs TRBV7-3 and TRBJ2-1; D might be TRBD2 (5 bases). The CDR3 totals 16 residues. The V end was cut by 5 bases, the J end by 1 base, with 15 bases between. Germline CDR1 reads SGHTA; CDR2 reads FQGTGA.

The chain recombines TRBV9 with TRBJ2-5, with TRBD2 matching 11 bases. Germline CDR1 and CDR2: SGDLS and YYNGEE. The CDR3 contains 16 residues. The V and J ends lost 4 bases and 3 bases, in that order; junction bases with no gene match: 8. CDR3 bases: TGTGCCAGCAGCTCCCAGACTAGCGGGACCAAAGAGACCCAGTACTTC. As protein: CASSSQTSGTKETQYF.

CDR3 protein: CASSPGAGNTIYF. CDR3 bases: TGTGCCAGCAGCCCGGGAGCTGGAAACACCATATATTTT. J is TRBJ1-3 and V is TRBV2; no firm D call. This CDR3 spans 13 amino acids. Germline V lookup: CDR1 SNHLY, CDR2 FYNNEI. V was cut by 6 bases and J by 2 bases, with 8 bases left in between.

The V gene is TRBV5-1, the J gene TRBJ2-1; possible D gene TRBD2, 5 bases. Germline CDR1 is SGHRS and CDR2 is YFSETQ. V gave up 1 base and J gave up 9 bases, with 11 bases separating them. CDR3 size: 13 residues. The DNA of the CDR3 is TGCGCCAGCAGCTTGCCTAAAAGCGGTGAGCAGTTCTTC. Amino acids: CASSLPKSGEQFF. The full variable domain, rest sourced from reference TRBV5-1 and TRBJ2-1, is KAGVTQTPRYLIKTRGQQVTLSCSPISGHRSVSWYQQTPGQGLQFLFEYFSETQRNKGNFPGRFSGRQFSNSRSEMNVSTLELGDSALYLCASSLPKSGEQFFGPGTRLTVL.

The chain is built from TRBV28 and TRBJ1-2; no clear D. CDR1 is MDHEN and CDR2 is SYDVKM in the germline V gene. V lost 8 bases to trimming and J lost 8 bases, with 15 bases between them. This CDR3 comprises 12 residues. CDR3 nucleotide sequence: TGTGCCAGCCATGAGGGAGGGCAAGGCTACACCTTC. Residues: CASHEGGQGYTF.

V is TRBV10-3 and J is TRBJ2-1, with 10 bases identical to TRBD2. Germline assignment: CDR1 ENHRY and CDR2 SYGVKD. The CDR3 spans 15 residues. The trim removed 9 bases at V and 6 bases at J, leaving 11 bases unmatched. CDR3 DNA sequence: TGTGCCATTCGTAGCCAGGGACTAGCGTCCAATGAGCAGTTCTTC. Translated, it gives CAIRSQGLASNEQFF.

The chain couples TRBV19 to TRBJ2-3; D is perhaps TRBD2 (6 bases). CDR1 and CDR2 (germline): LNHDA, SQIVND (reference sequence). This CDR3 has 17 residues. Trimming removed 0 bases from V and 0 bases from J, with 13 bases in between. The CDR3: CASSIDRAGRSTDTQYF. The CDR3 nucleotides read TGTGCCAGTAGTATAGATCGGGCAGGGAGGAGCACAGATACGCAGTATTTT.

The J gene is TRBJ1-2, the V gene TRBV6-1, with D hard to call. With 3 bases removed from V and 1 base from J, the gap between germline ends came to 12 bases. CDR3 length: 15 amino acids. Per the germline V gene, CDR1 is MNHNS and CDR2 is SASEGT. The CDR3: CASSDPPSYNYGYTF. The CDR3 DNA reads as TGTGCCAGCAGTGACCCCCCCTCCTATAACTATGGCTACACCTTC.

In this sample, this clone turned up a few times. The CDR3 is CASRIGLQVHATNEKLFF. CDR3 coding DNA: TGTGCCAGCAGGATAGGGTTACAGGTTCATGCAACTAATGAAAAACTGTTTTTT. V is TRBV2 and J is TRBJ1-4; TRBD1 might be the D (5 bases). Germline CDR1 is SNHLY and CDR2 is FYNNEI. The CDR3 runs to 18 residues. V was clipped by 6 bases and J by 0 bases, with 20 bases between them.

Written as DNA, the CDR3 is TGTGCCAGCAGTTTTACAGGAGGCTACACCTTC. As protein: CASSFTGGYTF. The rearrangement uses TRBV12-3 or TRBV12-4 and TRBJ1-2; the D gene is possibly TRBD1 (5 bases). The CDR3 has 11 amino acids. Between the trimmed V and J ends, which lost 3 bases and 8 bases, there was a span of 7 bases.

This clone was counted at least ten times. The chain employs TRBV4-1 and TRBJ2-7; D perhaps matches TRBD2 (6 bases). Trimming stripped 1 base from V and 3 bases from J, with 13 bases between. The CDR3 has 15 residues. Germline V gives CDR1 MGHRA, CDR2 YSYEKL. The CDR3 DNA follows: TGCGCCAGCAGCCAAGTGGGACTCCCTTACTACGAGCAGTACTTC. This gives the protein CASSQVGLPYYEQYF.

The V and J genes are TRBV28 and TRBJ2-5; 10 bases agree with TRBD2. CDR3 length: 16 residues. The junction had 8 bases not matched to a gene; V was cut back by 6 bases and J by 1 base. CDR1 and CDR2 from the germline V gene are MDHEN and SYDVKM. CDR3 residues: CASSLFTSGTQETQYF. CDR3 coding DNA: TGTGCCAGCAGCCTATTTACTAGCGGGACCCAAGAGACCCAGTACTTC. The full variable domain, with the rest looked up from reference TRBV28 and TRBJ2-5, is DVKVTQSSRYLVKRTGEKVFLECVQDMDHENMFWYRQDPGLGLRLIYFSYDVKMKEKGDIPEGYSVSREKKERFSLILESASTNQTSMYLCASSLFTSGTQETQYFGPGTRLLVL.

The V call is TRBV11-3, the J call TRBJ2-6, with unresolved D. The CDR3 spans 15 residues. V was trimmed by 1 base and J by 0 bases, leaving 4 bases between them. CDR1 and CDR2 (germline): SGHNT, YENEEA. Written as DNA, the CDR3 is TGTGCCAGCAGCTTAGTTCTCTCTGGGGCCAACGTCCTGACTTTC. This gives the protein CASSLVLSGANVLTF.

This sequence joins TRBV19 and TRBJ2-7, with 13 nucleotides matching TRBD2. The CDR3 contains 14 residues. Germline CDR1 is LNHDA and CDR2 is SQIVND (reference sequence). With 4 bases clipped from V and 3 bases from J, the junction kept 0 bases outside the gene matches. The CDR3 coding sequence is TGTGCCAGTAGTAGACTAGCGGGAGGCTACGAGCAGTACTTC. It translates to CASSRLAGGYEQYF.

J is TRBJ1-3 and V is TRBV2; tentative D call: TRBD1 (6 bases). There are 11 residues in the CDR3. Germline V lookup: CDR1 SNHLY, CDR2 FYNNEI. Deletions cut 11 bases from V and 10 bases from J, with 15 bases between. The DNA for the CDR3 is TGTGCCGGACGTAGGACAGCGACCATATATTTT. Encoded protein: CAGRRTATIYF.

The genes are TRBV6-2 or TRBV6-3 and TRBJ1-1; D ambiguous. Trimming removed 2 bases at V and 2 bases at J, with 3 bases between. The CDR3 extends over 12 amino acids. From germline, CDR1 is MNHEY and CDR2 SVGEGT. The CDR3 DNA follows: TGTGCCAGCAGTTACAGCAACACTGAAGCTTTCTTT. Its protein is CASSYSNTEAFF.

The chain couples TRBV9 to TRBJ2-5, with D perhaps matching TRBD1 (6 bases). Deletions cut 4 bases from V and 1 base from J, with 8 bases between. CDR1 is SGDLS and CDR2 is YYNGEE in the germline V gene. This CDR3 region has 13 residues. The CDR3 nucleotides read TGTGCCAGCAGCCAGGGGATCCAAGAGACCCAGTACTTC. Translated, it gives CASSQGIQETQYF.

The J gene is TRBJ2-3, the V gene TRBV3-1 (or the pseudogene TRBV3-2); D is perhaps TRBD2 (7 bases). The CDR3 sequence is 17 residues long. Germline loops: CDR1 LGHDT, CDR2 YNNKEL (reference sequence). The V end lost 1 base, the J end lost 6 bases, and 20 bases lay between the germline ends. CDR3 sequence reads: CASSQVAVAGDRDTQYF. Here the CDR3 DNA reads TGTGCCAGCAGCCAAGTGGCGGTGGCGGGAGACAGGGATACGCAGTATTTT.

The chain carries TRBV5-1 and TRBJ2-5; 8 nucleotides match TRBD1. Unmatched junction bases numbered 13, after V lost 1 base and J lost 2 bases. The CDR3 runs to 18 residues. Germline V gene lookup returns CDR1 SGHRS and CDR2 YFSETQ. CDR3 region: CASSLWGQDGSGQETQYF. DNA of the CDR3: TGCGCCAGCAGCTTGTGGGGACAGGACGGTTCGGGGCAAGAGACCCAGTACTTC.

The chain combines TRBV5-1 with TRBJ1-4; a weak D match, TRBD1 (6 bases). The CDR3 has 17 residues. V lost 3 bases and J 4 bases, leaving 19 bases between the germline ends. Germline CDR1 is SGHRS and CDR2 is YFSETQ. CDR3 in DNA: TGCGCCAGCAGCTCTCACTCCCTGGGAGGGGGTAATGAAAAACTGTTTTTT. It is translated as CASSSHSLGGGNEKLFF.

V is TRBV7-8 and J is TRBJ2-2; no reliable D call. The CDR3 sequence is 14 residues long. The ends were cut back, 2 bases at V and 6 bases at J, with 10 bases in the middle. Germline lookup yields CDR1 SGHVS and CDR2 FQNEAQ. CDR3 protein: CASSLFGFPGELFF. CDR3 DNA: TGTGCCAGCAGCTTATTCGGGTTCCCCGGGGAGCTGTTTTTT.

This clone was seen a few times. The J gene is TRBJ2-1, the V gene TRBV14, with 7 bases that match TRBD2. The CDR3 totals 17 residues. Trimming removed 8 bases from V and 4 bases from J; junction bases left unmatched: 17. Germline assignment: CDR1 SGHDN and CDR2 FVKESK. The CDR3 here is CASGLSSGLYLYNEQFF. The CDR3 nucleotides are TGTGCCAGCGGACTTTCTAGCGGCCTATATCTTTACAATGAGCAGTTCTTC.

In DNA form, the CDR3 reads TGTGCCACCAGCAGGAGGGAATCCTACGAGCAGTACTTC. Protein sequence: CATSRRESYEQYF. This rearrangement joins TRBV15 to TRBJ2-7, with TRBD2 as a possible D gene (5 bases). V lost 3 bases and J 1 base, leaving 7 bases between the germline ends. The CDR3 spans 13 residues. Germline V lookup: CDR1 LNHNV, CDR2 YYDKDF (reference sequence).

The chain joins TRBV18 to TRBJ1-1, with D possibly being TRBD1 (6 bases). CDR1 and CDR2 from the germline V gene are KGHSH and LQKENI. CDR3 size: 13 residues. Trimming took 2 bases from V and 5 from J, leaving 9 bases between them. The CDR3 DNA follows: TGTGCCAGCTCACCAAACAGGGCTACTGAAGCTTTCTTT. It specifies CASSPNRATEAFF.

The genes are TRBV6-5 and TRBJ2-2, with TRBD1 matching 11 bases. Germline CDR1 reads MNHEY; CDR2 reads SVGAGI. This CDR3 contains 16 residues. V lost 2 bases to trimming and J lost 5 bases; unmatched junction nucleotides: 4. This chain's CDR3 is CASSYPGTGGTGELFF. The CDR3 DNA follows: TGTGCCAGCAGTTACCCTGGGACAGGGGGGACCGGGGAGCTGTTTTTT.

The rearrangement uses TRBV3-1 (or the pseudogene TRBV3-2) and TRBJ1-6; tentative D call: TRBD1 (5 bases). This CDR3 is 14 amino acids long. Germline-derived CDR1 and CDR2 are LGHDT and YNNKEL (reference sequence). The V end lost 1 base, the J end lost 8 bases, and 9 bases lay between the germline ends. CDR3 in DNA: TGTGCCAGCAGCCAAGGGGGGGGAGATTCACCCCTCCACTTT. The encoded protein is CASSQGGGDSPLHF.

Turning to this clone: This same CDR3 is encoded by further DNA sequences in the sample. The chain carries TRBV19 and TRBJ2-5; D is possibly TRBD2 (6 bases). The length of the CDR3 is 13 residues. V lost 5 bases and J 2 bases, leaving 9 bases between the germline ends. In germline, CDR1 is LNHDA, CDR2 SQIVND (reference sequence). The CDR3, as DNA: TGTGCCAGTAGTCCCAGCGGGCAAGAGACCCAGTACTTC. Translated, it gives CASSPSGQETQYF.